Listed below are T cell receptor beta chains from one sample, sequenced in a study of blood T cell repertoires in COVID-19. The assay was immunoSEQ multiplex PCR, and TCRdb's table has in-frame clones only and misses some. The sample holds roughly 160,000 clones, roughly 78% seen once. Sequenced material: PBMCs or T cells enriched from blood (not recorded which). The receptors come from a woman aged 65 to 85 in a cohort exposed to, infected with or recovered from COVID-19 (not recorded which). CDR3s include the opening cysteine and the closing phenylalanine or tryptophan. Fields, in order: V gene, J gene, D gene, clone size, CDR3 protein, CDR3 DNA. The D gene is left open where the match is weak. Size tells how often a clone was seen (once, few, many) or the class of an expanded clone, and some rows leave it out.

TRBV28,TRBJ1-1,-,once,CASTQKNTEAFF,TGTGCCAGCACCCAAAAGAACACTGAAGCTTTCTTT
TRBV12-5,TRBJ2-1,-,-,CASGVTSNEQFF,TGTGCTAGTGGTGTTACTAGCAATGAGCAGTTCTTC
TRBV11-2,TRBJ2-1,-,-,CASSLGQGSYNEQFF,TGTGCCAGCAGCTTAGGGCAGGGGTCCTACAATGAGCAGTTCTTC
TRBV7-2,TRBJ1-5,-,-,CASSLVGAGQPQHF,TGTGCCAGCAGCTTAGTGGGGGCGGGTCAGCCCCAGCATTTT
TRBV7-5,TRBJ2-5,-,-,CARSPIGDTQETQYF,TGTGCCAGAAGCCCCATAGGGGACACTCAAGAGACCCAGTACTTC
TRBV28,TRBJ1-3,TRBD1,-,CASATGTSSGNTIYF,TGTGCCAGCGCGACAGGGACCAGCTCTGGAAACACCATATATTTT
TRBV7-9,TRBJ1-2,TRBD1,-,CASSRNRGDYGYTF,TGTGCCAGCAGCCGAAACAGGGGAGACTATGGCTACACCTTC
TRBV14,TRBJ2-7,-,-,CASSQDWGSYEQYF,TGTGCCAGCAGCCAAGATTGGGGCAGCTACGAGCAGTACTTC
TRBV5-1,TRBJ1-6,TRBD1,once,CASSRGGQGKNSPLHF,TGCGCCAGCAGTCGGGGTGGACAGGGGAAGAATTCACCCCTCCACTTT
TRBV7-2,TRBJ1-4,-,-,CASSLLARSYATNEKLFF,TGTGCCAGCAGCTTACTTGCGCGGAGCTATGCAACTAATGAAAAACTGTTTTTT
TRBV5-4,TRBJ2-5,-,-,CASSLPGIQETQYF,TGTGCCAGCAGCTTGCCAGGGATTCAAGAGACCCAGTACTTC
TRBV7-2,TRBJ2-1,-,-,CASSLALVNNEQFF,TGTGCCAGCAGCTTAGCGCTAGTTAACAATGAGCAGTTCTTC
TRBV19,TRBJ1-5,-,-,CASSEQANQPQHF,TGTGCCAGTAGTGAACAGGCCAATCAGCCCCAGCATTTT
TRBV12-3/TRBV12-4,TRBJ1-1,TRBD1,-,CASSPQGTEAFF,TGTGCCAGCAGTCCACAGGGGACTGAAGCTTTCTTT
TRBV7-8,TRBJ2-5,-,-,CASSLGWAGKQETQYF,TGTGCCAGCAGCCTAGGATGGGCCGGAAAACAAGAGACCCAGTACTTC
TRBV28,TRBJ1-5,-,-,CASSLSQGNQPQHF,TGTGCCAGCAGTTTATCCCAGGGCAATCAGCCCCAGCATTTT